A selection of T cell receptor beta chains follows, all from one sample in a study of molecular identifiers for immune sequencing clone quantification. TCRdb analysed the PCR reads with MiXCR anew, one entry per CDR3 protein. In the table there are a few hundred thousand distinct CDR3 sequences, about a fifth of which are singletons. Input material: naive CD8+ T cells from blood, with Jurkat cell RNA spiked in. These receptors were taken from a human donor in good health. Some libraries in this study had Jurkat cell RNA spiked in. The conserved cysteine and the conserved F or W are not part of the CDR3 here. Fields, in order: V gene, J gene, CDR3 protein.

>TRBV29-1|TRBJ2-2
SVEVMQGTNTGELF
>TRBV7-9|TRBJ2-7
ASSSPGLAGAEQY
>TRBV4-3|TRBJ2-5
ASSQGVYQETQY
>TRBV27|TRBJ2-3
ASSLSVIAETDTQY
>TRBV7-9|TRBJ1-1
ASIHSGTGNTEAF
>TRBV29-1|TRBJ2-7
SVERTGGEQY
>TRBV5-1|TRBJ2-7
ARSPDGDEQY
>TRBV6-2/TRBV6-3|TRBJ2-2
ASIPLRGPNTGELF
>TRBV2|TRBJ2-7
AGQAGTPSYEQY
>TRBV7-6|TRBJ2-3
ASTSDWTSGASTDTQY
>TRBV6-5|TRBJ2-2
ASIEGVTGELF
>TRBV20-1|TRBJ2-3
SARDTQAATTDTQY
>TRBV7-9|TRBJ2-7
ASGPPGTGGTEQY
>TRBV12-3/TRBV12-4|TRBJ2-1
ASSWTTPYNEQF
>TRBV7-9|TRBJ2-4
ASSLTGTVKNIQY
>TRBV24-1|TRBJ1-1
ATSDGQGANTEAF
>TRBV12-3/TRBV12-4|TRBJ2-6
ASSPGVILSSGANVLT
>TRBV7-9|TRBJ2-2
ASSTSNTGELF
>TRBV7-9|TRBJ2-2
ASSPSQGINGGELF
>TRBV6-2/TRBV6-3|TRBJ1-1
ASSYLGGLNTEAF
>TRBV25-1|TRBJ2-1
ASSGTGTRGGLEQF
>TRBV14|TRBJ1-5
ASSQVCSNQPQH
>TRBV20-1|TRBJ2-1
SARVASGSRGGDDEQF
>TRBV7-2|TRBJ1-1
ASSTGGANTEAF
>TRBV28|TRBJ1-5
ASSTPNWENQPQH
>TRBV12-5|TRBJ2-1
ASGLGLYNEQF
>TRBV29-1|TRBJ2-7
SVESAGRYYEQY
>TRBV15|TRBJ2-5
ATSRAGHLYQETQY
>TRBV27|TRBJ2-1
ASRSAGTGRINEQF
>TRBV12-3/TRBV12-4|TRBJ2-3
ASSLTGTPDTQY
>TRBV19|TRBJ2-7
ASSITGSYEQY
>TRBV30|TRBJ2-7
AWRRLAYEQY
>TRBV27|TRBJ2-3
ASNPPLGTDTQY
>TRBV4-3|TRBJ1-1
ASSQDSMNTEAF
>TRBV29-1|TRBJ2-5
SVEDRLKETQY
>TRBV28|TRBJ2-2
ASSGRGLVYTGELF
>TRBV3-1|TRBJ2-5
ASSQIPLAGARETQY
>TRBV20-1|TRBJ2-7
SAHGGLADEQY
>TRBV27|TRBJ1-2
ASSLQGEKYGYT
>TRBV7-9|TRBJ2-3
ASSFGGHRADTQY
>TRBV2|TRBJ2-1
ASEGLIYNEQF
>TRBV3-1|TRBJ2-1
ASSQDPEDYNEQF
>TRBV6-5|TRBJ2-3
ASRDRHGSTDTQY
>TRBV7-8|TRBJ1-4
ASSQRISTNEKLF
>TRBV28|TRBJ2-7
ASSLSRAGPYEQY
>TRBV12-5|TRBJ2-4
ASGLYGANIQY
>TRBV12-3/TRBV12-4|TRBJ2-3
ASSFWETGSFKDTQY
>TRBV28|TRBJ2-3
ASSLASAVTQY